These 9 T cell receptor beta chains were sequenced from one sample in a study of shared clonotypes between healthy human individuals. The data were produced by immunoSEQ multiplex PCR, yet TCRdb's version contains in-frame clones alone and is incomplete. The sample records about 100,000 clones, around 68% being singletons. Specimen: memory CD8+ T cells sorted from blood. Subset defined: CD45RO+ cells pooled with CCR7-negative TemRA cells. Source of these receptors: a woman aged 25 to 39 in good health.

The genes are TRBV5-6 and TRBJ2-5; 15 positions agree with TRBD2. Trimming removed 4 bases from V and 4 bases from J; junction bases left unmatched: 11. The CDR3 length is 18 residues. Germline CDR1 SGHDT, CDR2 YYEEEE. DNA of the CDR3: TGTGCCAGCAGCCCAGGCCCAACGGGACTAGCGGGAGGAGAGACCCAGTACTTC. Protein: CASSPGPTGLAGGETQYF.

In its sample, this clone was seen once. DNA of the CDR3: TGTGCCAGCAGTTTTGGCCGGGCTTCTCGGAGCAATCAGCCCCAGCATTTT. Protein product: CASSFGRASRSNQPQHF. The V and J genes are TRBV28 and TRBJ1-5; D not certain. Deletions cut 3 bases from V and 1 base from J, with 16 bases between. CDR1 MDHEN and CDR2 SYDVKM come from the germline V gene. The CDR3 totals 17 residues. The full variable domain, its missing parts supplied by reference TRBV28 and TRBJ1-5, is DVKVTQSSRYLVKRTGEKVFLECVQDMDHENMFWYRQDPGLGLRLIYFSYDVKMKEKGDIPEGYSVSREKKERFSLILESASTNQTSMYLCASSFGRASRSNQPQHFGDGTRLSIL.

This clone occurred a few times. Other DNA sequences in this sample translate to the same CDR3. This chain links TRBV7-9 with TRBJ1-1, with a possible D match to TRBD1 (5 bases). The CDR3 sequence is 12 residues long. Trimming shortened V by 7 bases and J by 5 bases, and 11 bases separated the two germline ends. The germline CDR1 and CDR2 sequences are SEHNR and FQNEAQ (reference sequence). CDR3 in DNA: TGTGCCAGCACCCCGGGGGGGACTGAAGCTTTCTTT. Residues: CASTPGGTEAFF.

The chain links TRBV5-1 to TRBJ1-1; 9 bases match TRBD1. The V gene's germline CDR1 is SGHRS and CDR2 YFSETQ. The length of the CDR3 is 16 residues. The V gene end was trimmed by 3 bases and the J gene end by 5 bases; junction bases not matched to a gene: 11. The CDR3 DNA follows: TGCGCCAGCAGCTCGACCGGGACAGGGACGGGAACTGAAGCTTTCTTT. As protein: CASSSTGTGTGTEAFF.

This chain links TRBV15 with TRBJ2-6; D may be TRBD2 (5 bases). The CDR3 is 15 residues long. With 1 base removed from V and 3 bases from J, the gap between germline ends came to 7 bases. CDR1 is LNHNV, CDR2 YYDKDF, per germline (reference sequence). CDR3 DNA: TGTGCCACCAGCAGAGTGGGAGATGGGGCCAACGTCCTGACTTTC. Translation gives CATSRVGDGANVLTF.

The chain combines TRBV29-1 with TRBJ2-7, with unresolved D. Germline loops: CDR1 SQVTM, CDR2 ANQGSEA. V lost 2 bases to trimming and J lost 0 bases, with 8 bases between them. The CDR3 loop spans 13 amino acids. CDR3 sequence (DNA): TGCAGCGTTGAAACTCAATACTCCTACGAGCAGTACTTC. Its protein product is CSVETQYSYEQYF.

V is TRBV5-1 and J is TRBJ2-7; no reliable D call. This CDR3 is built from 15 residues. Germline CDR1 reads SGHRS; CDR2 reads YFSETQ. V lost 4 bases to trimming and J lost 7 bases, with 21 bases between them. The CDR3 region is CASSLYHGFGWEQYF. In DNA form, the CDR3 reads TGCGCCAGCAGCCTATACCACGGGTTCGGGTGGGAGCAGTACTTC.

This clone has just a few counts. This chain joins TRBV19 and TRBJ1-4, with D perhaps matching TRBD1 (5 bases). CDR3 size: 14 residues. Germline V gives CDR1 LNHDA, CDR2 SQIVND (reference sequence). Trimming stripped 4 bases from V and 12 bases from J, with 18 bases between. The CDR3 bases are TGTGCCAGTAGTAATGGAATGGGGCATGGTGAACTGTTTTTT. Protein product: CASSNGMGHGELFF.

This CDR3 reads CASVFGGPYEQYF. The CDR3 bases are TGTGCCAGCGTTTTTGGGGGACCCTACGAGCAGTACTTC. J is TRBJ2-7 and V is TRBV2, with D perhaps given as TRBD1 or TRBD2 (5 bases each). Germline CDR1 is SNHLY and CDR2 is FYNNEI. This CDR3 contains 13 residues. With 8 bases removed from V and 2 bases from J, the gap between germline ends came to 13 bases.